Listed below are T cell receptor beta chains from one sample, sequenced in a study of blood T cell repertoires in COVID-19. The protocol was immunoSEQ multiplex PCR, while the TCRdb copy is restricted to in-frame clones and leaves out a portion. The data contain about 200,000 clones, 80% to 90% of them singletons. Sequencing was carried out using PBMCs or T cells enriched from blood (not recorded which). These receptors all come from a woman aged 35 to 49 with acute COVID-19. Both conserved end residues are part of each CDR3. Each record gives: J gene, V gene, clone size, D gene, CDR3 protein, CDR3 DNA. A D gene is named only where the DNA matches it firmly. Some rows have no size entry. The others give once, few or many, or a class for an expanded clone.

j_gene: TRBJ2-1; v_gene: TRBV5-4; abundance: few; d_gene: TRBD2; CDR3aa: CASSFPSGLVRVSEQFF; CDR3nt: TGTGCCAGCAGCTTCCCATCCGGACTAGTTAGAGTTAGTGAGCAGTTCTTC
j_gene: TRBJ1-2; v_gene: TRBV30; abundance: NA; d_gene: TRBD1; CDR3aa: CAWRTGGYTF; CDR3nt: TGTGCCTGGAGGACAGGGGGCTACACCTTC
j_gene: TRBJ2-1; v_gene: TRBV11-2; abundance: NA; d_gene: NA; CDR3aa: CASSLVGGLLNNEQFF; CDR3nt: TGTGCCAGCAGCTTAGTGGGAGGACTACTTAACAATGAGCAGTTCTTC
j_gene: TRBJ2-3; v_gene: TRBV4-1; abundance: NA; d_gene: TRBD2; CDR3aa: CASSQAGTSDTDTQYF; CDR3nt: TGCGCCAGCAGCCAAGCCGGGACTAGCGACACAGATACGCAGTATTTT
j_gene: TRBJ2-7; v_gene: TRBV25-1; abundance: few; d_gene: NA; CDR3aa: CASSPGGSYEQYF; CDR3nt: TGTGCCAGCAGTCCCGGGGGCTCCTACGAGCAGTACTTC
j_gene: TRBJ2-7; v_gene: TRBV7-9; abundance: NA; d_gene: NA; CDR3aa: CASTGGVTYEQYF; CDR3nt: TGTGCCAGCACTGGCGGAGTCACTTACGAGCAGTACTTC
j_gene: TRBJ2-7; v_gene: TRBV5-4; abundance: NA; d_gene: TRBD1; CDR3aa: CASSRTGGEQYF; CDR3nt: TGTGCCAGCAGCAGGACAGGGGGGGAGCAGTACTTC
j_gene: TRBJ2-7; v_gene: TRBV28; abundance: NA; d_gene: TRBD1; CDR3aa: CASSFPRDRAYEQYF; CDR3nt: TGTGCCAGCAGTTTCCCCCGGGACAGGGCCTACGAGCAGTACTTC
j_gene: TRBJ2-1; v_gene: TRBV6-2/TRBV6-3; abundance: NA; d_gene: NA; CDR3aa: CASSSGNEQFF; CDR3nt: TGTGCCAGCAGTTCGGGAAATGAGCAGTTCTTC
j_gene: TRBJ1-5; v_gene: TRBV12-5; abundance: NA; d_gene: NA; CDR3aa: CASGLTGAVAKGYSNQPQHF; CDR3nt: TGTGCTAGTGGCTTAACCGGCGCGGTGGCGAAGGGGTATAGCAATCAGCCCCAGCATTTT
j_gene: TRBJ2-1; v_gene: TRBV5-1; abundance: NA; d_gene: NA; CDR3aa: CASSASDSYYNEQFF; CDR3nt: TGCGCCAGCAGCGCCTCCGACAGTTACTACAATGAGCAGTTCTTC
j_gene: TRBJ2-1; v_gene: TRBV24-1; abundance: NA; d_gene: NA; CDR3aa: CATSDPGPYNEQFF; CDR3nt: TGTGCCACCAGTGATCCAGGTCCCTACAATGAGCAGTTCTTC
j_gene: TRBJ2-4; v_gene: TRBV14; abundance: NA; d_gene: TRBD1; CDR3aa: CASSLGQGRDLNIQYF; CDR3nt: TGTGCCAGCAGCCTTGGACAGGGTCGGGACCTAAACATTCAGTACTTC
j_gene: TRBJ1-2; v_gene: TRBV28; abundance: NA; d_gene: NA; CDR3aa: CASIGAGAGIYGYTF; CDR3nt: TGTGCCAGCATTGGGGCGGGGGCAGGGATCTATGGCTACACCTTC
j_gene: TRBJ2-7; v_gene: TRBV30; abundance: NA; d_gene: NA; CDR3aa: CAWTAGRLYEQYF; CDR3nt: TGTGCCTGGACCGCGGGACGGCTCTACGAGCAGTACTTC
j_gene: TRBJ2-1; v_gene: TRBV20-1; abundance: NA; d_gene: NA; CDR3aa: CSANGLSEQFF; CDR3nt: TGCAGTGCTAATGGTCTCAGTGAGCAGTTCTTC
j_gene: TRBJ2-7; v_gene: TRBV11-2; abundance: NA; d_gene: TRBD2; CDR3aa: CASSFNSGSYEQYF; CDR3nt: TGTGCCAGCAGCTTCAACAGCGGGAGCTACGAGCAGTACTTC
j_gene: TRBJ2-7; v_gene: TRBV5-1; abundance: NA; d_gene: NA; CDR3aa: CASSSDLGRGRSEQYF; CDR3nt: TGCGCCAGCAGCTCCGACTTGGGCAGGGGTCGATCCGAGCAGTACTTC
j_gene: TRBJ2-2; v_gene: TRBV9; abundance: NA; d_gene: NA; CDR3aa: CASTQRGMADTGELFF; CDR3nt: TGTGCCAGCACCCAGAGGGGGATGGCGGACACCGGGGAGCTGTTTTTT
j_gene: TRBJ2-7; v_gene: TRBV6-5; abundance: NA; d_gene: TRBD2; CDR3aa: CANPRLGGPYEQYF; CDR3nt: TGTGCCAACCCTAGGCTGGGAGGGCCCTACGAGCAGTACTTC
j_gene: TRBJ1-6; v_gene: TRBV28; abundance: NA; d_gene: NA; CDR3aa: CASIRGDINSPLHF; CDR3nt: TGTGCCAGCATTCGGGGGGACATTAATTCACCCCTCCACTTT
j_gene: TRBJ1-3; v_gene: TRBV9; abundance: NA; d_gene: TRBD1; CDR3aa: CASSPGTGGSVAGNTIYF; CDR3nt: TGTGCCAGCAGCCCCGGGACAGGGGGCTCCGTAGCGGGAAACACCATATATTTT
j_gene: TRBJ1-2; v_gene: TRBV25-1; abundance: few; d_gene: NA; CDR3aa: CASSEGAGGYTF; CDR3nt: TGTGCCAGCAGTGAGGGGGCTGGAGGCTACACCTTC
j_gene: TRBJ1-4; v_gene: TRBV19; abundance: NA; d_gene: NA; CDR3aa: CASSMGLTVWEKLFF; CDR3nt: TGTGCCAGTAGTATGGGCTTGACGGTTTGGGAAAAACTGTTTTTT
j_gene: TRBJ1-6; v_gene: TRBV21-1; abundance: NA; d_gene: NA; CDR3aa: CASSKERDRGAGSYNSPLHF; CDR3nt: TGTGCCAGCAGCAAAGAGAGAGACAGAGGTGCTGGCTCCTATAATTCACCCCTCCACTTT
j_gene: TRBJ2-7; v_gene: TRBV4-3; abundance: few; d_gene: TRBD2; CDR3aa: CASSQDRRAGVKQYF; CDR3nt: TGCGCCAGCAGCCAAGATCGAAGAGCGGGAGTAAAGCAGTACTTC
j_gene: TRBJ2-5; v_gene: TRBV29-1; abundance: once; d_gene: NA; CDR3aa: CSAEGRDF; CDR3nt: TGCAGCGCCGAGGGCCGGGACTTC
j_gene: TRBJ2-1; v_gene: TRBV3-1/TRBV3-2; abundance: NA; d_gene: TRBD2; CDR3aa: CASSPASAGRGEQFF; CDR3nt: TGTGCCAGCAGCCCGGCTAGCGCCGGGAGGGGTGAGCAGTTCTTC
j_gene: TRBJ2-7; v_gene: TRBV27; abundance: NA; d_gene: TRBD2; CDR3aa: CASSLREGYEQYF; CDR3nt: TGTGCCAGCAGTTTAAGGGAGGGGTACGAGCAGTACTTC
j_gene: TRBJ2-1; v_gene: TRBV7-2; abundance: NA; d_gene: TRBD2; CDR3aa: CASSAAAGVGFYNEQFF; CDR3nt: TGTGCCAGCAGCGCCGCAGCGGGAGTGGGGTTTTACAATGAGCAGTTCTTC
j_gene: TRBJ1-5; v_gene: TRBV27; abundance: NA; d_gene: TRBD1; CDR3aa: CASQRTGLSNQPQHF; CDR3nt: TGTGCCAGTCAACGGACAGGATTAAGCAATCAGCCCCAGCATTTT
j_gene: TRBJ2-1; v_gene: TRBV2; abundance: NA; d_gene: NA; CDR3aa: CASSAQQAYNEQFF; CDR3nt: TGTGCCAGCAGTGCTCAACAGGCCTACAATGAGCAGTTCTTC
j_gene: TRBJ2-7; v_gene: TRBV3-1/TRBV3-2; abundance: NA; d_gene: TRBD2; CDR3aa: CASSHDGLAIEQYF; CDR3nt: TGTGCCAGCAGCCATGACGGACTAGCGATCGAGCAGTACTTC
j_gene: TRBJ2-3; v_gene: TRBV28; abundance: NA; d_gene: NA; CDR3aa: CASSLLKGGQYF; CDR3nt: TGTGCCAGCAGCCTCTTAAAAGGGGGGCAGTATTTT
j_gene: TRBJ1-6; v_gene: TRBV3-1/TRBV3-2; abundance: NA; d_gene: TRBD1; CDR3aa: CASSQDLSRGRSPLHF; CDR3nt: TGTGCCAGCAGCCAAGATCTCAGCAGGGGGCGTTCACCCCTCCACTTT
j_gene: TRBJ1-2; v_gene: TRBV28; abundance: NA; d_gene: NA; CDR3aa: CASSLLGGQGFYTF; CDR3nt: TGTGCCAGCAGTCTCCTCGGGGGGCAGGGATTCTACACCTTC
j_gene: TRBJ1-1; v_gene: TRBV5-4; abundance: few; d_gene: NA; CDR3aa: CASSLLGRGRKNTEAFF; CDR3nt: TGTGCCAGCAGCTTGTTGGGCAGGGGCAGAAAGAACACTGAAGCTTTCTTT
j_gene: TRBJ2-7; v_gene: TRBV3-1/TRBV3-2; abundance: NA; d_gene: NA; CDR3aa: CASRLTAGGYEQYF; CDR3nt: TGTGCCAGCAGACTGACCGCCGGAGGCTACGAGCAGTACTTC
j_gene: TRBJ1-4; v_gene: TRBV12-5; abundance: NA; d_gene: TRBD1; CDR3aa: CASGLSLHRPTGVTNEKLFF; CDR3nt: TGTGCTAGTGGTTTATCCCTTCATCGACCGACAGGGGTAACTAATGAAAAACTGTTTTTT
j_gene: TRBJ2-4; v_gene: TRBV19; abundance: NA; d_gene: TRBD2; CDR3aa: CASSMGGGVVTKNIQYF; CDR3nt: TGTGCCAGTAGTATGGGCGGGGGAGTGGTGACCAAAAACATTCAGTACTTC
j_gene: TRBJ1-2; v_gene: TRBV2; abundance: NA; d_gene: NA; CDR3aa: CASGGDYGYTF; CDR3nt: TGTGCCAGCGGAGGAGACTATGGCTACACCTTC
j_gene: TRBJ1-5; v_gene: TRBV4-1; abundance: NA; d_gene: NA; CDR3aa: CASSLRQALNQPQHF; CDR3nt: TGCGCCAGCAGCCTTAGACAGGCCCTCAATCAGCCCCAGCATTTT
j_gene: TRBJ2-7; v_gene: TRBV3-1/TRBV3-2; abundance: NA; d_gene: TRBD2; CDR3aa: CASSPRTSGREQYF; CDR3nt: TGTGCCAGCAGCCCCCGGACTAGCGGACGCGAGCAGTACTTC
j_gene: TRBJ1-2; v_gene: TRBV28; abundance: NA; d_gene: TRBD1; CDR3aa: CASMADRAYGYTF; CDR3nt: TGTGCCAGCATGGCCGACAGGGCCTATGGCTACACCTTC
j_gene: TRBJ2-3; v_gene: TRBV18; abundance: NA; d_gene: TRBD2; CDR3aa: CASSLSGAITDTQYF; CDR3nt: TGTGCCAGCTCACTAAGCGGGGCTATCACAGATACGCAGTATTTT
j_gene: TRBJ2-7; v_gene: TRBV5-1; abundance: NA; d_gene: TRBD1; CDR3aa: CASSFGTGVTYEQYF; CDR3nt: TGCGCCAGCAGCTTCGGGACAGGGGTGACCTACGAGCAGTACTTC
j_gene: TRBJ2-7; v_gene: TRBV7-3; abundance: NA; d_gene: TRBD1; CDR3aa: CASSWDRAYEQYF; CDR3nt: TGTGCCAGCAGCTGGGACAGGGCCTACGAGCAGTACTTC
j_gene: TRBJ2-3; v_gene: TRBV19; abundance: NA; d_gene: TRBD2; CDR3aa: CASSSGPGLAGPRTQYF; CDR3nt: TGTGCCAGTAGTTCGGGACCGGGACTAGCGGGTCCTAGAACGCAGTATTTT